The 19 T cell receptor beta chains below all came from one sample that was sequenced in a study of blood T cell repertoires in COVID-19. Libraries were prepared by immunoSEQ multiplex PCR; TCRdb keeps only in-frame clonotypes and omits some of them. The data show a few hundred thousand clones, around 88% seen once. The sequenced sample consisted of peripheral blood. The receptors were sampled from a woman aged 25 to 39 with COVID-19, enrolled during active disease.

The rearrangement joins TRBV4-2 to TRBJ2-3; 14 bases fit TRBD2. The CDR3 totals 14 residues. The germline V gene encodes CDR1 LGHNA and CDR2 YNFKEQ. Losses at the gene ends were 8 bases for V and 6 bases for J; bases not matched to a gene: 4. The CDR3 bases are TGTGCCAGCCGACTAGCGGGGGGGATGGATACGCAGTATTTT. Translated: CASRLAGGMDTQYF.

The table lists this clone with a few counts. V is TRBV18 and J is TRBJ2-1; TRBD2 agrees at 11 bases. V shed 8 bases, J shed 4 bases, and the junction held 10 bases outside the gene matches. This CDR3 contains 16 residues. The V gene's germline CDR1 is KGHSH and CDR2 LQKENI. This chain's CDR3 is CASTNSGRGAYNEQFF. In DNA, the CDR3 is TGTGCCAGCACAAATAGCGGGAGGGGAGCTTACAATGAGCAGTTCTTC.

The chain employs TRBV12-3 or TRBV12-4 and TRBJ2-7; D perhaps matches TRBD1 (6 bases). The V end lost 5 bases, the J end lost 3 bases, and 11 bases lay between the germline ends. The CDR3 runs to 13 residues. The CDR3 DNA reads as TGTGCCAGCAGTCTCAGGACAGTCTACGAGCAGTACTTC. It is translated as CASSLRTVYEQYF.

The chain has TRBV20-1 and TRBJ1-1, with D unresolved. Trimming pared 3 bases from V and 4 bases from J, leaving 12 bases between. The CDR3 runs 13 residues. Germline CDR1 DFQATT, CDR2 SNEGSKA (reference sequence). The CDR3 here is CSASLNRVTEAFF. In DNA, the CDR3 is TGCAGTGCTAGTTTAAACCGAGTCACTGAAGCTTTCTTT.

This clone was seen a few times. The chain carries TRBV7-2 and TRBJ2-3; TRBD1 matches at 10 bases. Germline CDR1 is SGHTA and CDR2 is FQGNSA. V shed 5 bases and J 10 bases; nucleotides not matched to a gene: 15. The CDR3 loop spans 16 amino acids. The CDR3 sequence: CASSPRWDRGSSAQYF. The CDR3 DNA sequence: TGTGCCAGCAGCCCACGGTGGGACAGGGGATCGTCTGCGCAGTATTTT.

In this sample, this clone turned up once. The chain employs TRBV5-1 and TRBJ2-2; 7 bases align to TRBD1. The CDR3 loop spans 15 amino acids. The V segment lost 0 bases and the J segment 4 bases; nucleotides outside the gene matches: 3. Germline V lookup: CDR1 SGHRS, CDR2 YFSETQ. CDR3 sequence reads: CASSLGGTVTGELFF. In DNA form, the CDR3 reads TGCGCCAGCAGCTTGGGAGGGACAGTCACCGGGGAGCTGTTTTTT.

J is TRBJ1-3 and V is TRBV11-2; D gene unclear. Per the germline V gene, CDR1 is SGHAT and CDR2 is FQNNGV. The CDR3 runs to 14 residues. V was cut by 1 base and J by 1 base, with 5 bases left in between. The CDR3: CASSLGQSGNTIYF. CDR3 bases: TGTGCCAGCAGCTTAGGACAATCTGGAAACACCATATATTTT. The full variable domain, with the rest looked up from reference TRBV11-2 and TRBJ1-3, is EAGVAQSPRYKIIEKRQSVAFWCNPISGHATLYWYQQILGQGPKLLIQFQNNGVVDDSQLPKDRFSAERLKGVDSTLKIQPAKLEDSAVYLCASSLGQSGNTIYFGEGSWLTVV.

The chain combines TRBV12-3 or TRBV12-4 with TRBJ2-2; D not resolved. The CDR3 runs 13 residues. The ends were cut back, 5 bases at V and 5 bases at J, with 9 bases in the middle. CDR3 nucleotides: TGTGCCAGCAGTCCGTATATAACCGGGGAGCTGTTTTTT. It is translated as CASSPYITGELFF.

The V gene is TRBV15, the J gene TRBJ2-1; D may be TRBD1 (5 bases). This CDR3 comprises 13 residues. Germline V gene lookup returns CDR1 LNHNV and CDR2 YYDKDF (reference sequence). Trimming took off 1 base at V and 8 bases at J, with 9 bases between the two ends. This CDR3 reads CATSRGRGYEQFF. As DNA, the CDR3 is TGTGCCACCAGCAGAGGTAGGGGCTATGAGCAGTTCTTC.

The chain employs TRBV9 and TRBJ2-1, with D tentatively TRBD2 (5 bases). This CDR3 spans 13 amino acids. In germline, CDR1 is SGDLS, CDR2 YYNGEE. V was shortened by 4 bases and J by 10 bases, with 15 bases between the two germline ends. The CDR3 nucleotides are TGTGCCAGCAGCCCGGCACAATGGAGGGAGCAGTTCTTC. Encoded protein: CASSPAQWREQFF.

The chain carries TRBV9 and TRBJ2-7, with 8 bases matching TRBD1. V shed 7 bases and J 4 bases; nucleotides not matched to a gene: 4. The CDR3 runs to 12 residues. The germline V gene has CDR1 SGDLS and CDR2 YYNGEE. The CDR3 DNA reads TGTGCCAGCGGACAGGGTGGTTACGAGCAGTACTTC. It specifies CASGQGGYEQYF.

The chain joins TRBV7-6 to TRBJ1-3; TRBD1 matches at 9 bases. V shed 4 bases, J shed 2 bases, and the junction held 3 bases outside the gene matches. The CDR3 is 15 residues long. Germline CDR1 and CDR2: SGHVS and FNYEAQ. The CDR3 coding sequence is TGTGCCAGCAGCTCCACAGGGGGCCCTGGAAACACCATATATTTT. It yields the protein CASSSTGGPGNTIYF.

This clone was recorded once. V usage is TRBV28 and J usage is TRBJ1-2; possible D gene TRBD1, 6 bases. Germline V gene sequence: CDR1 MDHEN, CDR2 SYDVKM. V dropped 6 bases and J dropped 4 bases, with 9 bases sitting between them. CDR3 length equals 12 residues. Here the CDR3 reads CASRAGAYGYTF. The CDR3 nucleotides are TGTGCCAGCAGAGCAGGGGCCTATGGCTACACCTTC.

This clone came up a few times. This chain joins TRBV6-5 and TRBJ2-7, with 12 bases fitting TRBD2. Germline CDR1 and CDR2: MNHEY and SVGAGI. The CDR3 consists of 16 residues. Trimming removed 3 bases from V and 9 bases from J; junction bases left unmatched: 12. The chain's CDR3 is CASSYESTSGGTRQYF. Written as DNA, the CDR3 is TGTGCCAGCAGTTATGAATCGACTAGCGGGGGTACGAGGCAGTACTTC.

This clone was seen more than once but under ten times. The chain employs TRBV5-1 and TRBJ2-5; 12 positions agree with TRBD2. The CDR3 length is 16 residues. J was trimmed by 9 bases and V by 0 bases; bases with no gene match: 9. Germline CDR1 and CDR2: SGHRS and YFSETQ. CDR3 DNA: TGCGCCAGCAGCTTGGAGGTTCCTAGCGGGGGGGCAGCCCAGTACTTC. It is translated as CASSLEVPSGGAAQYF. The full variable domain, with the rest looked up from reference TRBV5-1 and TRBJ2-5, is KAGVTQTPRYLIKTRGQQVTLSCSPISGHRSVSWYQQTPGQGLQFLFEYFSETQRNKGNFPGRFSGRQFSNSRSEMNVSTLELGDSALYLCASSLEVPSGGAAQYFGPGTRLLVL.

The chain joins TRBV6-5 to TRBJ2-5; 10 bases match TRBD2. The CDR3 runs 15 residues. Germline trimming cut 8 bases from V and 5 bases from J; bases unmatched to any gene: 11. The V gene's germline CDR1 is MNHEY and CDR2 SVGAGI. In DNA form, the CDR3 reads TGTGCCAGCGTATTAGTAGCGGGAGGAGCGGAGACCCAGTACTTC. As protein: CASVLVAGGAETQYF.

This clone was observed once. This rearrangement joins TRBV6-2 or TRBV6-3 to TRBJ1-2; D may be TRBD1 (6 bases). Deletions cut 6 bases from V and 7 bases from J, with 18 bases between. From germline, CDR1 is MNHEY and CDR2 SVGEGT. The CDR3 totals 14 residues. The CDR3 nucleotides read TGTGCCAGCAGCCCCGGACAGCATTTTCTTGGCTACACCTTC. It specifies CASSPGQHFLGYTF.

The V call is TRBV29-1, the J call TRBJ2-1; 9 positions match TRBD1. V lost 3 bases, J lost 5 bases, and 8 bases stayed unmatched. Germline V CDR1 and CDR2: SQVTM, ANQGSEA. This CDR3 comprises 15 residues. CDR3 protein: CSVENRGRGNNEQFF. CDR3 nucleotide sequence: TGCAGCGTTGAGAACAGGGGGCGCGGCAACAATGAGCAGTTCTTC.

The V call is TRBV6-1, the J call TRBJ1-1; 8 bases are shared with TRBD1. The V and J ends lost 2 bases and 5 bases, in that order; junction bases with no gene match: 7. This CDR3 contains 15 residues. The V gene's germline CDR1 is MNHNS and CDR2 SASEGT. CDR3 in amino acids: CASSELQGARTEAFF. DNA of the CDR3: TGTGCCAGCAGTGAATTGCAGGGGGCGCGGACTGAAGCTTTCTTT.